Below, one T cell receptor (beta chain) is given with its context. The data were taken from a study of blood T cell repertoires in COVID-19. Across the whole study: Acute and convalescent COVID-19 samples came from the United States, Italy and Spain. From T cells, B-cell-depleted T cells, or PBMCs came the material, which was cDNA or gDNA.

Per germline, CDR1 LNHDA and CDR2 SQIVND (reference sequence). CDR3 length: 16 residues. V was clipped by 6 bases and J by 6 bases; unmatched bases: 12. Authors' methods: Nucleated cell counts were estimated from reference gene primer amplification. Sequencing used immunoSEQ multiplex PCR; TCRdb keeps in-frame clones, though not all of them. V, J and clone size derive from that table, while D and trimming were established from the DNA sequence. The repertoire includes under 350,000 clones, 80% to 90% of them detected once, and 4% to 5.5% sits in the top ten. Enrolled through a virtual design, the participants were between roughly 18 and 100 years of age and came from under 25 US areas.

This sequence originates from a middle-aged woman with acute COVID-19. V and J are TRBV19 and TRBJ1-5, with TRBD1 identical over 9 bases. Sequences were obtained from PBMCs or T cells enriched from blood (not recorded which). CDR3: CASSRGTGRNGQPQHF. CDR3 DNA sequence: TGTGCCAGTAGCAGAGGGACAGGGAGAAATGGTCAGCCCCAGCATTTT.